A selection of T cell receptor beta chains follows, all from one sample in a study of blood T cell repertoires in COVID-19. Using immunoSEQ multiplex PCR, the repertoire was profiled, and TCRdb retains in-frame clones only, with some absent. This sample yields over 100,000 clones, of which about 90% are seen a single time; 2% to 2.5% belongs to the top ten. Sequenced sample: peripheral blood. These receptors all come from a man in his forties or fifties with active COVID-19. Both conserved end residues are trimmed from each CDR3.

v_call cdr3_aa
TRBV6-5 ASSYVGGRLNSPLH
TRBV6-5 ASSYRRATYEQY
TRBV6-1 ASSDPSHGYT
TRBV12-3/TRBV12-4 ASSLARDQPQH
TRBV19 ASSIGQGLSEQY
TRBV19 ASMRSNNEKLF
TRBV5-4 ASRGQGYNEQF
TRBV6-2/TRBV6-3 ASSYARNTGELF
TRBV19 ASSIGTGAYGYT
TRBV5-1 ASSLGGQETQY
TRBV7-2 ASSSTGTLPNEKLF
TRBV24-1 ATSDSGTGNTGELF
TRBV2 ASSEYQGNQPQH
TRBV28 ASSSGQLRGAF
TRBV2 ASMNRLLSPGGYT
TRBV10-3 AISESERGATGELF
TRBV5-1 ASSLGGPASGNTIY
TRBV10-3 AIGWANTGELF
TRBV16 ASSQPNYQQGTMPYGYT
TRBV6-5 ASRGQLGETQY
TRBV4-1 ASSQNRGLYGYT
TRBV14 ASSRILAGETQY
TRBV7-2 ASSKSGGFGQETQY
TRBV5-5 ASSEGTGGTGELF
TRBV7-2 ASSARGRGNYGYT
TRBV19 ASRGQGPSRNIQY